A selection of T cell receptor beta chains follows, all from one sample in a study of CD8 T cells in ankylosing spondylitis. TCRdb analysed the 5' RACE reads with MiXCR anew, one entry per CDR3 protein. The sample has about 390,000 distinct CDR3 sequences; around 24% are singletons. Specimen: blood, either unsorted or a sorted T cell fraction (not recorded which). These receptor sequences come from a male donor with ankylosing spondylitis. Both conserved end residues are part of each CDR3. D genes are given only for firm matches. Some rows have no size entry. The others give once, few or many, or a class for an expanded clone.

CAISDQRPGLISAFF,TGTGCCATCAGTGACCAACGCCCGGGACTTATTTCAGCTTTCTTT,.,TRBV10-3,TRBJ1-1,.
CSAREVDSYNEQFF,TGCAGTGCTAGAGAAGTTGACTCCTACAATGAGCAGTTCTTC,few,TRBV20-1,TRBJ2-1,.
CSVVVTGTEAFF,TGCAGCGTTGTGGTTACCGGGACAGAAGCTTTCTTT,.,TRBV29-1,TRBJ1-1,.
CASSLEAGDEQYF,TGCGCCAGCAGCTTGGAAGCGGGAGACGAGCAGTACTTC,.,TRBV5-1,TRBJ2-7,TRBD2
CSVEIVGPNTEAFF,TGCAGCGTTGAAATAGTGGGCCCAAACACTGAAGCTTTCTTT,.,TRBV29-1,TRBJ1-1,.
CASKGLAGRTDTQYF,TGTGCCAGCAAAGGACTAGCGGGACGCACAGATACGCAGTATTTT,.,TRBV6-1,TRBJ2-3,TRBD2
CASSSRAGQANEKLFF,TGTGCCAGCAGTTCACGAGCGGGACAAGCTAATGAAAAACTGTTTTTT,.,TRBV28,TRBJ1-4,.
CASSRSYVTEAFF,TGTGCCAGCAGCCGTAGTTATGTGACTGAAGCTTTCTTT,few,TRBV11-2,TRBJ1-1,.
CASSLTQYQPQHF,TGTGCCAGCAGCCTTACCCAGTATCAGCCCCAGCATTTT,few,TRBV3-1,TRBJ1-5,.
CSGGALRNEQFF,TGCAGCGGTGGGGCCCTTCGCAATGAGCAGTTCTTC,.,TRBV20-1,TRBJ2-1,.
CASSQIGRGTSADTQYF,TGCGCCAGCAGCCAGATAGGGAGAGGGACTAGCGCAGATACGCAGTATTTT,few,TRBV4-3,TRBJ2-3,TRBD2
CASSLLSPGQETQYF,TGTGCCAGCAGCCTTCTTAGTCCAGGGCAAGAGACCCAGTACTTC,.,TRBV3-1,TRBJ2-5,.
CSASRFGGAWTDTQYF,TGCAGTGCTTCACGATTCGGGGGAGCCTGGACAGATACGCAGTATTTT,.,TRBV20-1,TRBJ2-3,.
CAISGPGGRQPQHF,TGTGCCATCAGTGGGCCAGGGGGGCGTCAGCCCCAGCATTTT,few,TRBV10-3,TRBJ1-5,TRBD1
CASSHLLTAGGTTDTQYF,TGCGCCAGCAGCCACCTACTGACTGCGGGGGGTACTACAGATACGCAGTATTTT,.,TRBV4-1,TRBJ2-3,TRBD2
CASSSSVSRTRVNEQYF,TGTGCCAGCAGTTCCTCTGTGTCTAGGACTAGGGTCAACGAGCAGTACTTC,.,TRBV12-3/TRBV12-4,TRBJ2-7,TRBD2
CASGGGQSGNTIYF,TGTGCCAGCGGAGGGGGACAGTCTGGAAACACCATATATTTT,.,TRBV2,TRBJ1-3,TRBD1
CASSSSGRAADTQYF,TGCGCCAGCAGCTCTAGCGGGAGGGCCGCAGATACGCAGTATTTT,many,TRBV5-1,TRBJ2-3,TRBD2
CASSLRQTMNYGYTF,TGTGCCAGCAGCTTACGGCAGACTATGAACTATGGCTACACCTTC,few,TRBV7-8,TRBJ1-2,.
CASSSSGRGPNEQFF,TGCGCCAGCAGCTCCTCAGGGCGGGGGCCTAATGAGCAGTTCTTC,.,TRBV5-1,TRBJ2-1,.
CASSSNREGGYTF,TGTGCCAGCAGCTCGAACAGGGAGGGTGGCTACACCTTC,.,TRBV13,TRBJ1-2,.
CASSLVFGTSGSEQYF,TGCGCCAGCAGCTTGGTTTTTGGGACTAGCGGGAGCGAGCAGTACTTC,few,TRBV5-1,TRBJ2-7,TRBD2
CASSPTGGIETQYF,TGTGCCAGCAGCCCTACAGGAGGCATAGAGACCCAGTACTTC,few,TRBV5-4,TRBJ2-5,.
CASSFTARAHIGDTQYF,TGTGCCAGCAGTTTCACCGCGCGGGCCCACATCGGTGATACGCAGTATTTT,.,TRBV27,TRBJ2-3,.
CASGLWQGEGYGYTF,TGTGCTAGTGGTTTGTGGCAGGGGGAAGGCTATGGCTACACCTTC,.,TRBV12-5,TRBJ1-2,TRBD1
CSARAPGTENTGELFF,TGCAGTGCTAGAGCCCCCGGGACGGAGAACACCGGGGAGCTGTTTTTT,few,TRBV20-1,TRBJ2-2,.
CASSWPGQGSTDTQYF,TGCGCCAGCAGCTGGCCGGGACAGGGTAGCACAGATACGCAGTATTTT,.,TRBV5-1,TRBJ2-3,TRBD1
CSARGEAYDYEQYF,TGCAGTGCTAGAGGCGAGGCCTACGACTACGAGCAGTACTTC,once,TRBV20-1,TRBJ2-7,.
CAISTRGGAEAFF,TGTGCCATCAGTACCCGGGGGGGGGCTGAAGCTTTCTTT,.,TRBV10-3,TRBJ1-1,.
CASSRLAGDDEQFF,TGTGCCAGTAGTCGACTAGCGGGAGATGATGAGCAGTTCTTC,.,TRBV19,TRBJ2-1,TRBD2
CASSFSGRYNEQFF,TGTGCCAGCAGTTTTAGCGGGAGATACAATGAGCAGTTCTTC,.,TRBV28,TRBJ2-1,TRBD2
CASNEQGGPSYEQYF,TGTGCCAGCAATGAACAGGGAGGGCCCTCCTACGAGCAGTACTTC,many,TRBV7-9,TRBJ2-7,.
CASRSGTGGTEAFF,TGCGCCAGCAGATCTGGGACAGGGGGCACTGAAGCTTTCTTT,.,TRBV5-1,TRBJ1-1,TRBD1
CASSTELGGNQPQHF,TGTGCCAGCAGTACCGAACTCGGGGGCAATCAGCCCCAGCATTTT,.,TRBV12-3/TRBV12-4,TRBJ1-5,.
CSVGTSGVSSYNEQFF,TGCAGTGTGGGGACTAGCGGAGTAAGCTCCTACAATGAGCAGTTCTTC,few,TRBV20-1,TRBJ2-1,TRBD2
CASRSLTGSGQFF,TGTGCCAGCAGATCTCTGACAGGGTCGGGGCAGTTCTTC,.,TRBV6-6,TRBJ2-1,TRBD1
CASSFLGTGNTGELFF,TGTGCCAGCAGCTTCTTGGGGACGGGGAACACCGGGGAGCTGTTTTTT,few,TRBV5-6,TRBJ2-2,.
CASSLGGEGTDTQYF,TGTGCCAGCAGCTTAGGGGGGGAAGGCACAGATACGCAGTATTTT,few,TRBV11-3,TRBJ2-3,.
CASRRTGGFFNGYTF,TGTGCCAGCAGAAGGACAGGGGGCTTTTTCAATGGCTACACCTTC,few,TRBV28,TRBJ1-2,TRBD1
CASSRLAASTDTQYF,TGTGCCAGCAGTAGACTAGCGGCTAGCACAGATACGCAGTATTTT,.,TRBV2,TRBJ2-3,TRBD2
CASSLGGQGRNQPQHF,TGTGCCAGCAGTTTGGGAGGACAGGGACGGAATCAGCCCCAGCATTTT,few,TRBV28,TRBJ1-5,TRBD1